A selection of T cell receptor beta chains follows, all from one sample in a study of T cells in localized non-small cell lung cancer. TCRdb keeps only in-frame clones here, not all; method: immunoSEQ multiplex PCR. The table records some 10,000 clones, roughly four fifths of them present only once. This specimen was peripheral blood mononuclear cells, taken before any cancer treatment. All receptors come from a female donor over 55 with stage II lung adenocarcinoma. Both conserved end residues are trimmed from each CDR3. Each record gives: CDR3 protein, J gene, CDR3 length, V gene.

CDR3: ASSNGEWDNTEAF; J: TRBJ1-1; length: 13; V: TRBV5-1
CDR3: ASSVAPMVAGVTDTQY; J: TRBJ2-3; length: 16; V: TRBV9
CDR3: ASSPRSPGSNQPQH; J: TRBJ1-5; length: 14; V: TRBV6-6
CDR3: ASSLGADSQLF; J: TRBJ1-4; length: 11; V: TRBV7-6
CDR3: ASSPQGDYGYT; J: TRBJ1-2; length: 11; V: TRBV7-8
CDR3: ASSLEGPQEAF; J: TRBJ1-1; length: 11; V: TRBV7-8
CDR3: ASSLGGGFSGLAVSYEQY; J: TRBJ2-7; length: 18; V: TRBV7-8
CDR3: ASSQVWLRGEQF; J: TRBJ2-1; length: 12; V: TRBV4-3
CDR3: ASSPGGQGRSLYGYT; J: TRBJ1-2; length: 15; V: TRBV18
CDR3: ASRTVIGGYGYT; J: TRBJ1-2; length: 12; V: TRBV28
CDR3: ASSLDAGNSPLH; J: TRBJ1-6; length: 12; V: TRBV5-1
CDR3: ASSQEVGGSWYTEAF; J: TRBJ1-1; length: 15; V: TRBV4-1
CDR3: ASSDPRRGDGTSGISSYNEQF; J: TRBJ2-1; length: 21; V: TRBV2
CDR3: ASSYNPETEAF; J: TRBJ1-1; length: 11; V: TRBV6-6
CDR3: ASGGRAFETGELF; J: TRBJ2-2; length: 13; V: TRBV11-2
CDR3: ASSYSQTGALYEQY; J: TRBJ2-7; length: 14; V: TRBV6-5
CDR3: ASSLELASNEQF; J: TRBJ2-1; length: 12; V: TRBV5-4
CDR3: ASSTGIREQF; J: TRBJ2-1; length: 10; V: TRBV7-2
CDR3: ASSQDGTGNLYNEQF; J: TRBJ2-1; length: 15; V: TRBV5-4
CDR3: ASSLRPDRGENTEAF; J: TRBJ1-1; length: 15; V: TRBV5-1
CDR3: ASSSPHLEAGELF; J: TRBJ2-2; length: 13; V: TRBV5-1
CDR3: AAPTWGAGELF; J: TRBJ2-2; length: 11; V: TRBV7-9
CDR3: ASSNTGSEQY; J: TRBJ2-7; length: 10; V: TRBV5-1
CDR3: ATSRDHRTGGFIGELF; J: TRBJ2-2; length: 16; V: TRBV15
CDR3: ASLLKGSEKLF; J: TRBJ1-4; length: 11; V: TRBV28
CDR3: ASSRGGTGSNYGYT; J: TRBJ1-2; length: 14; V: TRBV28
CDR3: ASSLALTGSGNTIY; J: TRBJ1-3; length: 14; V: TRBV5-1
CDR3: ASSLYGTDTQY; J: TRBJ2-3; length: 11; V: TRBV7-7
CDR3: ASSWGTEYYEQY; J: TRBJ2-7; length: 12; V: TRBV25-1
CDR3: SVEGQGLDEQY; J: TRBJ2-7; length: 11; V: TRBV29-1
CDR3: ASSFLQGGHSNQPQH; J: TRBJ1-5; length: 15; V: TRBV28
CDR3: AWGGASGTGELF; J: TRBJ2-2; length: 12; V: TRBV30
CDR3: ASTRQGLVEY; J: TRBJ2-3; length: 10; V: TRBV7-9
CDR3: ASSRGSYSNQPQH; J: TRBJ1-5; length: 13; V: TRBV19
CDR3: ASSGSRDTGELF; J: TRBJ2-2; length: 12; V: TRBV7-2
CDR3: ASSQEVNYGYT; J: TRBJ1-2; length: 11; V: TRBV4-1
CDR3: ASSDRTGSTEAF; J: TRBJ1-1; length: 12; V: TRBV6-1
CDR3: ATSRGLAGLTGELF; J: TRBJ2-2; length: 14; V: TRBV15
CDR3: ASSRGIQETQY; J: TRBJ2-5; length: 11; V: TRBV27
CDR3: ASSVTGSGETQY; J: TRBJ2-5; length: 12; V: TRBV9
CDR3: ASSFGQVTGELF; J: TRBJ2-2; length: 12; V: TRBV7-7
CDR3: ASSFLPGNSYEQY; J: TRBJ2-7; length: 13; V: TRBV11-2
CDR3: ASSYDPGLNTEAF; J: TRBJ1-1; length: 13; V: TRBV6-5
CDR3: ASSSRRDRSNTGELF; J: TRBJ2-2; length: 15; V: TRBV28
CDR3: ASSLSRHNSPLH; J: TRBJ1-6; length: 12; V: TRBV7-2
CDR3: ASSFPWQGGNTDTQY; J: TRBJ2-3; length: 15; V: TRBV5-1
CDR3: ASSATSGGTDTQY; J: TRBJ2-3; length: 13; V: TRBV6-4
CDR3: AISSLGDTNEKLF; J: TRBJ1-4; length: 13; V: TRBV10-3
CDR3: ASSNQLQNTEAF; J: TRBJ1-1; length: 12; V: TRBV5-5
CDR3: ASSVEVGRELF; J: TRBJ2-2; length: 11; V: TRBV9
CDR3: ASSVTAATNEKLF; J: TRBJ1-4; length: 13; V: TRBV9
CDR3: ASSRGTVLEELF; J: TRBJ2-2; length: 12; V: TRBV4-2
CDR3: ASSPRTAKAETQY; J: TRBJ2-5; length: 13; V: TRBV9
CDR3: ASSFVGETQY; J: TRBJ2-5; length: 10; V: TRBV5-1
CDR3: ASSFAPYEQY; J: TRBJ2-7; length: 10; V: TRBV28
CDR3: ATQQATGELF; J: TRBJ2-2; length: 10; V: TRBV6-6
CDR3: ASSLARRAGSNNEQF; J: TRBJ2-1; length: 15; V: TRBV11-2
CDR3: ASSHPRGRGQH; J: TRBJ1-5; length: 11; V: TRBV4-1
CDR3: ASRPDSSSYNSPLH; J: TRBJ1-6; length: 14; V: TRBV27